The clone carrying this T cell receptor (beta chain) was seen once. Some clones are missing from TCRdb's copy, which holds only in-frame ones; the method was immunoSEQ multiplex PCR. The data contain about 58,000 clones, about 89% of them singletons. This entry comes from a study of T cell changes during pregnancy in multiple sclerosis. With 5 bases removed from V and 0 bases from J, the gap between germline ends came to 19 bases. This CDR3 spans 18 amino acids. The germline gives CDR1 MNHEY, CDR2 SMNVEV (reference sequence). The receptor comes from a female donor in good health, enrolled as a control in a pregnancy study. The gene calls are TRBV27 and TRBJ1-4, with D perhaps TRBD1 (6 bases). The sequencing here drew on CD4+ T cells from peripheral blood mononuclear cells, taken after pregnancy. The CDR3 region has the DNA TGTGCCAGCAGTCCATCGGGGGGCGCAGGGACAACTAATGAAAAACTGTTTTTT. It translates to CASSPSGGAGTTNEKLFF.